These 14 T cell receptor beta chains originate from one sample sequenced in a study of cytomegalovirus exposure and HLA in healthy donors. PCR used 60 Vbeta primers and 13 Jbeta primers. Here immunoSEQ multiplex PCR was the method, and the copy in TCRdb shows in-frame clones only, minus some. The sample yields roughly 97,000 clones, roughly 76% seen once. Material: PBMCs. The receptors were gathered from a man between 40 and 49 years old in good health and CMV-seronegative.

The CDR3 sequence: CASSEWGQGYEQYF. The CDR3 DNA follows: TGTGCCAGCAGTGAATGGGGACAGGGCTACGAGCAGTACTTC. The chain links TRBV6-1 to TRBJ2-7; 9 nucleotides agree with TRBD1. Germline V gives CDR1 MNHNS, CDR2 SASEGT. V dropped 2 bases and J dropped 3; count of bases not matched to a gene: 2. The CDR3 is 14 residues long.

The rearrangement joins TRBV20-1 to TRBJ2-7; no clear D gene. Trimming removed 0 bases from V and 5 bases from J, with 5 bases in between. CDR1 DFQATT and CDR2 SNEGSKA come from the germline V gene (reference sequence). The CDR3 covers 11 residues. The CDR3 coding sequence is TGCAGTGCTAGAGATGGGCACGAGCAGTACTTC. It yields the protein CSARDGHEQYF.

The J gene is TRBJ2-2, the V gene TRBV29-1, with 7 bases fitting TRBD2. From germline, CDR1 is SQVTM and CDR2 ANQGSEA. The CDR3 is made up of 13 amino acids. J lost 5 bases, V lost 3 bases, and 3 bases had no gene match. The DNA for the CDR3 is TGCAGCGTTGATGAGGGAGGGACCGGGGAGCTGTTTTTT. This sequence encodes CSVDEGGTGELFF.

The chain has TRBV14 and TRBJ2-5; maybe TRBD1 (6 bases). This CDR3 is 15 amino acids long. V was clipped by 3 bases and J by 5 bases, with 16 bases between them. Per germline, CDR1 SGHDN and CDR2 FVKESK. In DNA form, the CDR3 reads TGTGCCAGCAGCCAGGGGGACACCTGGGGGGAGACCCAGTACTTC. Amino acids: CASSQGDTWGETQYF.

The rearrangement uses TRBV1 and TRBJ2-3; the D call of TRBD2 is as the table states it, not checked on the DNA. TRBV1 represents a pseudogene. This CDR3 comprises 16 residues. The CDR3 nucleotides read TGCACCAGCAGCCAAGATCCCGTAGCGAACTCAGATACGCAGTATTTT. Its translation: CTSSQDPVANSDTQYF.

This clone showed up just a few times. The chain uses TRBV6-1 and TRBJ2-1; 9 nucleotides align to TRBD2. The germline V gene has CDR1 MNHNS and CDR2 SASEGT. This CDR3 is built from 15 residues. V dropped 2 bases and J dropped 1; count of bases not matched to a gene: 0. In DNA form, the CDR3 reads TGTGCCAGCAGTGAACTAGCGGGGTCCTACAATGAGCAGTTCTTC. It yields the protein CASSELAGSYNEQFF.

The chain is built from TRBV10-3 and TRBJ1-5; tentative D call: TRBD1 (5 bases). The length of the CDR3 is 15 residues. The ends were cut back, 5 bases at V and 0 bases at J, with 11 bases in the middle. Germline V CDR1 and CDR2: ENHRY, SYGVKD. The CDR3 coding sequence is TGTGCCATCAGTCCCGACAGTTATAGCAATCAGCCCCAGCATTTT. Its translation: CAISPDSYSNQPQHF.

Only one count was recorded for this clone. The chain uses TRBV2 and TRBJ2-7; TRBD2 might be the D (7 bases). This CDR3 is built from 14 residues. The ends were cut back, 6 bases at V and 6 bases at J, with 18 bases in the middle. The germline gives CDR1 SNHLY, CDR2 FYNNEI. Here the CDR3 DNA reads TGTGCCAGCAGCCTTATTGGGGGGGCAGGCGAGCAGTACTTC. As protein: CASSLIGGAGEQYF.

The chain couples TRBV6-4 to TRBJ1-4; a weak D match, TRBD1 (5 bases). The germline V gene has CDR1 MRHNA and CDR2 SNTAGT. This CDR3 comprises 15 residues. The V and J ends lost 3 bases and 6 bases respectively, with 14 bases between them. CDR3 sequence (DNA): TGTGCCAGCAGTGAGGGGGGGTTGGTCGATGAAAAACTGTTTTTT. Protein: CASSEGGLVDEKLFF.

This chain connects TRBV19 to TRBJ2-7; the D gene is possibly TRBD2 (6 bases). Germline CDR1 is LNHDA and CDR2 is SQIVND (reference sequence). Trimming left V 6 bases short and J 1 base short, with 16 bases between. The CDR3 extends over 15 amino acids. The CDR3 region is CASRSAGYNSYEQYF. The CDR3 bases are TGTGCCAGTAGGTCCGCGGGATACAATTCCTACGAGCAGTACTTC.

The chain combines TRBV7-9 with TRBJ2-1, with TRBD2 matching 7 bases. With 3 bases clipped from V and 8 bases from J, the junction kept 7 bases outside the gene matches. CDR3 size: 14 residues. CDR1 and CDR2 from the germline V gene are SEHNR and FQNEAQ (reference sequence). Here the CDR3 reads CASSFVEGRDEQFF. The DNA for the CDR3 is TGTGCCAGCAGCTTCGTAGAAGGGAGGGATGAGCAGTTCTTC.

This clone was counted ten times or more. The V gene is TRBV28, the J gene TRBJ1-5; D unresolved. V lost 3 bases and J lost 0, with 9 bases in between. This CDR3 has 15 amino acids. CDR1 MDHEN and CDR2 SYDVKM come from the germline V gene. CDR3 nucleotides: TGTGCCAGCAGTTTGGCCGGGGATAGCAATCAGCCCCAGCATTTT. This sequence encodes CASSLAGDSNQPQHF.

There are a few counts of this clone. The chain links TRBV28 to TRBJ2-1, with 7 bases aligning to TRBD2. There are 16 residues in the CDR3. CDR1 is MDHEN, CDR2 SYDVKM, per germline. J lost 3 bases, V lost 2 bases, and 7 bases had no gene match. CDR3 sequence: CASSLTPGLLYNEQFF. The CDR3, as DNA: TGTGCCAGCAGTTTAACACCGGGACTACTCTACAATGAGCAGTTCTTC.

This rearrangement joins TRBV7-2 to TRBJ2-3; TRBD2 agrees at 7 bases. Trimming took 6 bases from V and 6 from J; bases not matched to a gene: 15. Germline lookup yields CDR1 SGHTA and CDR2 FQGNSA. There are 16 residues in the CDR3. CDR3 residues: CASRKGRSGVGDTQYF. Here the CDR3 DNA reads TGTGCCAGCAGAAAGGGACGAAGCGGGGTAGGGGATACGCAGTATTTT.